This TCR beta chain was recovered during a study of blood T cell repertoires in COVID-19. TCRdb's copy holds only in-frame clones and misses some; the assay was immunoSEQ multiplex PCR. Counted here are approximately 240,000 clones, around 85% occurring once; the ten biggest clones make up about 4%. V gave up 8 bases and J gave up 8 bases; unmatched junction bases: 14. The CDR3 covers 14 residues. Germline values: CDR1 GTSNPN, CDR2 SVGIG (reference sequence). Sample: peripheral blood. The clonotype comes from a woman in her 40s with active or convalescent COVID-19. The chain has TRBV30 and TRBJ1-2, with 10 bases identical to TRBD1. CDR3 amino acids: CAAHTGQGVEGYTF. CDR3 DNA sequence: TGTGCCGCACACACTGGACAGGGGGTGGAGGGCTACACCTTC.